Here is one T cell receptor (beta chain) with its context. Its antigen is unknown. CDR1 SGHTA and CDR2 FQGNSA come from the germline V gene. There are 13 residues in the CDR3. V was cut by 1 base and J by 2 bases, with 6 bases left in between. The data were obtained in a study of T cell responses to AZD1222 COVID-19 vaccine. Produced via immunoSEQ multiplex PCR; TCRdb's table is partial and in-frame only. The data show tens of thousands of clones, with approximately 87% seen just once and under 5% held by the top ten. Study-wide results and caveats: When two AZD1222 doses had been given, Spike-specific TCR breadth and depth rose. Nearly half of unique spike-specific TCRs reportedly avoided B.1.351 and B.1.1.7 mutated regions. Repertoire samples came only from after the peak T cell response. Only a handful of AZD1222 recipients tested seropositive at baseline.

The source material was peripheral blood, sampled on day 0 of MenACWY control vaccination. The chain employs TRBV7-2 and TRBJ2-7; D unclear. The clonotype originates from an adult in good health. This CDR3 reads CASSLDHPYEQYF. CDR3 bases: TGTGCCAGCAGCTTAGATCACCCCTACGAGCAGTACTTC. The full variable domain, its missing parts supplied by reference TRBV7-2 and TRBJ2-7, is GAGVSQSPSNKVTEKGKDVELRCDPISGHTALYWYRQSLGQGLEFLIYFQGNSAPDKSGLPSDRFSAERTGGSVSTLTIQRTQQEDSAVYLCASSLDHPYEQYFGPGTRLTVT.